This passage covers 24 T cell receptor beta chains from one sample sequenced in a study of CD8 T cells in Susac syndrome. After extraction with the RNeasy kit, 0.5 to 1 ug of the RNA was reverse transcribed using random hexamers. TCRdb analysed the immunoSEQ multiplex PCR reads with MiXCR anew, one entry per CDR3 protein. Found here are about 150,000 distinct CDR3 sequences, less than 95% of them singletons; the top ten hold around 0.08%. Specimen: CD4+ T cells from PBMCs. The receptor set was obtained from a human donor in good health.

The rearrangement joins TRBV11-2 to TRBJ1-3; possibly TRBD1 for D (6 bases). There are 15 residues in the CDR3. Germline V gives CDR1 SGHAT, CDR2 FQNNGV. V was trimmed by 1 base and J by 1 base, leaving 8 bases between them. The CDR3 DNA is TGTGCCAGCAGCTTAGGGACAGATTCTGGAAACACCATATATTTT. It yields the protein CASSLGTDSGNTIYF.

Notes on this clonotype: The junction departs from germline at one end; a sequencing error may be responsible. V is TRBV19 and J is TRBJ1-1; 7 nucleotides align to TRBD1. The CDR3 length is 13 residues. Germline assignment: CDR1 LNHDA and CDR2 SQIVND (reference sequence). CDR3 residues: CASRIGTATEAFF. In nucleotides, the CDR3 is TGTGCCAGTAGAATAGGGACAGCCACTGAAGCTTTCTTT.

CDR3 nucleotides: TGTGCCAGCACCTATGGGCAGGCTAGCAATCAGCCCCAGCATTTT. Translated, it gives CASTYGQASNQPQHF. The V gene is TRBV6-1, the J gene TRBJ1-5; no clear D gene. V was shortened by 7 bases and J by 0 bases, with 13 bases between the two germline ends. Germline assignment: CDR1 MNHNS and CDR2 SASEGT. This CDR3 has 15 amino acids.

CDR3 amino acids: CSVDEGQEPGYTF. The CDR3 nucleotides read TGCAGCGTCGATGAGGGACAGGAGCCTGGCTACACCTTC. This chain uses TRBV29-1 with TRBJ1-2; 8 bases agree with TRBD1. The germline gives CDR1 SQVTM, CDR2 ANQGSEA. This CDR3 contains 13 residues. Unmatched junction bases numbered 10, after V lost 6 bases and J lost 7 bases.

This rearrangement joins TRBV4-1 to TRBJ1-3; D is perhaps TRBD1 (6 bases). From germline, CDR1 is MGHRA and CDR2 YSYEKL. The CDR3 length is 14 residues. The V gene lost 4 bases and the J gene lost 5 bases, with 12 bases spanning the gap. The CDR3 nucleotides read TGCGCCAGCAGCCGCCCACAGGGTCGAAACACCATATATTTT. This encodes CASSRPQGRNTIYF.

The chain joins TRBV10-3 to TRBJ2-4; TRBD1 might be the D (6 bases). This CDR3 contains 12 residues. V shed 5 bases and J shed 6 bases, with 8 bases lying between them. Germline loops: CDR1 ENHRY, CDR2 SYGVKD. The DNA for the CDR3 is TGTGCCATCAGTAAAGGGGGAAACATTCAGTACTTC. Translation: CAISKGGNIQYF.

The V and J genes are TRBV7-2 and TRBJ1-2, with D unresolved. CDR1 and CDR2 from the germline V gene are SGHTA and FQGNSA. The CDR3 is 13 amino acids. V shed 2 bases and J shed 3 bases, with 7 bases lying between them. In DNA form, the CDR3 reads TGTGCCAGCAGCTTAACAAGGGACTATGGCTACACCTTC. It is translated as CASSLTRDYGYTF.

The V and J genes are TRBV24-1 and TRBJ2-1; no clear D. V shed 3 bases and J shed 9 bases, with 14 bases lying between them. The CDR3 is 14 residues long. Germline V CDR1 and CDR2: KGHDR, SFDVKD. The CDR3 sequence: CATSDSPLAPEQFF. The DNA of the CDR3 is TGTGCCACCAGTGATAGCCCCTTGGCACCTGAGCAGTTCTTC.

The chain couples TRBV6-6 to TRBJ1-2, with D perhaps TRBD1 (6 bases). From germline, CDR1 is MNHNY and CDR2 SVGAGI (reference sequence). This CDR3 spans 13 amino acids. With 2 bases removed from V and 12 bases from J, the gap between germline ends came to 16 bases. CDR3 sequence: CASSYAQGSLDTF. CDR3 nucleotide sequence: TGTGCCAGCAGTTACGCACAGGGTAGTCTGGACACCTTC.

The CDR3 sequence is CASSYGTAGGPYEQYF. CDR3 in DNA: TGTGCCAGCAGTTACGGGACGGCGGGAGGGCCCTACGAGCAGTACTTC. The genes are TRBV27 and TRBJ2-7; 9 positions agree with TRBD2. In germline, CDR1 is MNHEY, CDR2 SMNVEV (reference sequence). The CDR3 extends over 16 amino acids. Trimming cost V 4 bases and J 2 bases; bases outside gene matches: 9.

This chain connects TRBV10-3 to TRBJ1-2; 10 nucleotides align to TRBD1. The CDR3 is 14 amino acids. CDR1 and CDR2 from the germline V gene are ENHRY and SYGVKD. The V gene end was trimmed by 5 bases and the J gene end by 5 bases; junction bases not matched to a gene: 5. DNA of the CDR3: TGTGCCATCAGTCCCGGGACAGGGGCGTATGGCTACACCTTC. Translating it yields CAISPGTGAYGYTF.

The chain combines TRBV6-6 with TRBJ1-1, with 10 bases fitting TRBD1. The V segment lost 2 bases and the J segment 5 bases; nucleotides outside the gene matches: 5. CDR1 is MNHNY and CDR2 is SVGAGI in the germline V gene (reference sequence). This CDR3 is 15 amino acids long. CDR3 amino acids: CASSYRGQGGTEAFF. DNA for the CDR3: TGTGCCAGCAGTTACCGCGGACAGGGGGGGACTGAAGCTTTCTTT.

This chain joins TRBV7-9 and TRBJ2-1, with a possible D match to TRBD2 (5 bases). CDR1 is SEHNR and CDR2 is FQNEAQ in the germline V gene (reference sequence). V was clipped by 3 bases and J by 3 bases, with 15 bases between them. The CDR3 loop spans 16 amino acids. CDR3 loop: CASSFDGAGYYNEQFF. DNA for the CDR3: TGTGCCAGCAGCTTCGACGGCGCGGGCTACTACAATGAGCAGTTCTTC.

This chain links TRBV20-1 with TRBJ2-7; TRBD2 agrees at 15 bases. V was clipped by 3 bases and J by 5 bases; unmatched bases: 5. The CDR3 is 15 residues long. Germline CDR1 and CDR2: DFQATT and SNEGSKA (reference sequence). The CDR3 sequence: CSASGLAGGPHEQYF. CDR3 in DNA: TGCAGTGCTAGTGGACTAGCGGGAGGGCCCCACGAGCAGTACTTC.

The V gene is TRBV5-4, the J gene TRBJ2-5; a possible D gene is TRBD2 (6 bases). The CDR3 is 18 residues long. CDR1 and CDR2 (germline): SGHNT, YYREEE (reference sequence). Trimming left V 4 bases short and J 2 bases short, with 24 bases between. CDR3 loop: CASSGTSSARTPQETQYF. As DNA, the CDR3 is TGTGCCAGCAGCGGTACCTCTAGCGCGAGAACCCCTCAAGAGACCCAGTACTTC.

This clonotype came up once. The rearrangement uses TRBV20-1 and TRBJ2-1; 14 nucleotides line up with TRBD2. There are 15 residues in the CDR3. J lost 4 bases, V lost 5 bases, and 4 bases had no gene match. The germline CDR1 and CDR2 sequences are DFQATT and SNEGSKA (reference sequence). CDR3 sequence reads: CSASGLAGDYNEQFF. In DNA form, the CDR3 reads TGCAGTGCTTCGGGACTAGCGGGGGATTACAATGAGCAGTTCTTC.

The rearrangement joins TRBV29-1 to TRBJ1-1, with unresolved D. The V and J ends lost 0 bases and 0 bases respectively, with 14 bases between them. Germline CDR1 and CDR2: SQVTM and ANQGSEA. CDR3 length: 16 residues. The CDR3 DNA follows: TGCAGCGTTGAAGAACCAAGTAAGCAGATGAACACTGAAGCTTTCTTT. Amino acids: CSVEEPSKQMNTEAFF.

This rearrangement joins TRBV18 to TRBJ2-1; 9 bases are shared with TRBD2. Germline assignment: CDR1 KGHSH and CDR2 LQKENI. The J segment lost 10 bases and the V segment lost 4 bases, leaving 5 bases of the junction unmatched. The CDR3 spans 13 residues. The CDR3 sequence: CASSLTGLAEQFF. The CDR3 coding sequence is TGTGCCAGCTCACTCACGGGACTAGCCGAGCAGTTCTTC.

The rearrangement links TRBV30 to TRBJ1-2, with 7 positions matching TRBD1. V lost 1 base to trimming and J lost 4 bases; unmatched junction nucleotides: 9. CDR1 GTSNPN and CDR2 SVGIG come from the germline V gene (reference sequence). This CDR3 spans 15 amino acids. The CDR3 is CAWSDEGAPSYGYTF. CDR3 sequence (DNA): TGTGCCTGGAGTGATGAGGGGGCCCCAAGCTATGGCTACACCTTC.

The V call is TRBV21-1, the J call TRBJ2-5; the table calls TRBD2, which could not be checked here. TRBV21-1 is a documented pseudogene. The CDR3 spans 18 residues. CDR3 sequence: CASSKSLRLAGGRETQYF. The CDR3 region has the DNA TGTGCCAGCAGCAAATCTCTGAGGCTAGCGGGAGGAAGGGAGACCCAGTACTTC.

This chain links TRBV6-5 with TRBJ2-5, with D maybe TRBD2 (5 bases). Germline V gene lookup returns CDR1 MNHEY and CDR2 SVGAGI. This CDR3 is 15 amino acids long. Trimming stripped 0 bases from V and 7 bases from J, with 15 bases between. In DNA, the CDR3 is TGTGCCAGCAGTTACTCGTGGGCGGGCCGGACGACCCAGTACTTC. Translated, it gives CASSYSWAGRTTQYF.

The V gene is TRBV10-3, the J gene TRBJ1-2; 12 positions agree with TRBD1. J lost 7 bases, V lost 5 bases, and 5 bases had no gene match. The length of the CDR3 is 14 residues. Germline CDR1 ENHRY, CDR2 SYGVKD. The CDR3 region has the DNA TGTGCCATCAGTCCGGGACAGGGGGCCGGTGGCTACACCTTC. Translation: CAISPGQGAGGYTF.

This clonotype has a single count. The chain couples TRBV6-1 to TRBJ2-5, with D perhaps assigned TRBD1 or TRBD2 (6 bases each). Trimming shortened V by 1 base and J by 1 base, and 7 bases separated the two germline ends. The CDR3 has 14 amino acids. Germline V gives CDR1 MNHNS, CDR2 SASEGT. In DNA, the CDR3 is TGTGCCAGCAGTGAAGGGGGGGCCCAAGAGACCCAGTACTTC. Translation: CASSEGGAQETQYF.

The V call is TRBV23-1, the J call TRBJ2-1, with TRBD2 identical over 13 bases. TRBV23-1 is designated an ORF whose function remains uncertain. V dropped 4 bases and J dropped 0; count of bases not matched to a gene: 6. This CDR3 is built from 18 residues. The CDR3 DNA reads as TGCGCCAGCAGTCCTCCGACTAGCGGGAGGAGCTCCTACAATGAGCAGTTCTTC. Translation: CASSPPTSGRSSYNEQFF.